Listed below are T cell receptor beta chains from one sample, sequenced in a study of cytomegalovirus exposure and HLA in healthy donors. The assay was immunoSEQ multiplex PCR, and TCRdb's table has in-frame clones only and misses some. The data hold over 150,000 clones, with around 70% observed a single time. Sequenced material: PBMCs. These receptors were taken from a male donor in good health and CMV-seronegative. Both conserved end residues are part of each CDR3. A D gene is named only where the DNA matches it firmly. Size values are once, few and many counts, or a class for expanded clones, and some rows have none.

TRBD1	.	TRBV7-6	TRBJ2-5	CASSLGQGAWETQYF	TGTGCCAGCAGCTTAGGTCAGGGGGCCTGGGAGACCCAGTACTTC
TRBD1	.	TRBV28	TRBJ1-5	CASKARGGTGNQPQHF	TGTGCCAGCAAAGCCCGCGGGGGGACAGGCAATCAGCCCCAGCATTTT
TRBD2	.	TRBV29-1	TRBJ2-1	CSVEDRAGGLNEQFF	TGCAGCGTTGAAGATCGAGCGGGAGGGTTGAATGAGCAGTTCTTC
TRBD1	.	TRBV6-5	TRBJ1-2	CATSGGSHGYTF	TGTGCCACCTCAGGGGGCTCACATGGCTACACCTTC
TRBD1	.	TRBV4-2	TRBJ1-1	CASSQERTGASEAFF	TGTGCCAGCAGCCAAGAGAGGACAGGGGCCAGTGAAGCTTTCTTT
TRBD2	.	TRBV11-3	TRBJ2-3	CASSLLAGGWDTQYF	TGTGCCAGCAGCTTGCTGGCGGGGGGCTGGGATACGCAGTATTTT
.	few	TRBV6-6	TRBJ1-1	CASSYRVGGTEAFF	TGTGCCAGCAGTTACCGGGTTGGCGGCACTGAAGCTTTCTTT
.	once	TRBV27	TRBJ2-4	CASSPHGRPKNIQYF	TGTGCCAGCAGTCCCCATGGGAGGCCCAAAAACATTCAGTACTTC
TRBD2	once	TRBV7-2	TRBJ2-7	CASSLVPSGSYEQYF	TGTGCCAGCAGCTTAGTTCCTAGCGGGAGCTACGAGCAGTACTTC
TRBD2	.	TRBV9	TRBJ2-1	CASSPQGLAVNEQFF	TGTGCCAGCAGCCCTCAAGGACTAGCAGTCAATGAGCAGTTCTTC
TRBD2	.	TRBV6-1	TRBJ2-1	CASSEGAFRLAGGPVHEQFF	TGTGCCAGCAGTGAAGGTGCATTTAGACTAGCGGGAGGGCCAGTCCATGAGCAGTTCTTC
.	few	TRBV7-9	TRBJ1-1	CASSLRGMNTEAFF	TGTGCCAGCAGCTTGCGAGGAATGAACACTGAAGCTTTCTTT
.	.	TRBV7-9	TRBJ1-1	CASRKNGGRKVNTEAFF	TGTGCCAGCAGGAAGAACGGGGGTAGGAAGGTGAACACTGAAGCTTTCTTT
.	.	TRBV4-2	TRBJ1-3	CASSQDGGQFPNTIYF	TGTGCCAGCAGCCAAGATGGCGGACAGTTTCCTAACACCATATATTTT
TRBD2	.	TRBV29-1	TRBJ2-3	CSVEEWGSGRATDTQYF	TGCAGCGTTGAAGAATGGGGTAGCGGGAGGGCAACAGATACGCAGTATTTT
.	.	TRBV6-5	TRBJ1-2	CASTTGSVNYGYTF	TGTGCCAGCACCACAGGGAGTGTTAACTATGGCTACACCTTC
TRBD1	.	TRBV28	TRBJ2-3	CASSSRDRITDTQYF	TGTGCCAGCAGCTCCCGGGACAGGATCACAGATACGCAGTATTTT
.	few	TRBV11-3	TRBJ2-3	CASSLGGRGTDTQYF	TGTGCCAGCAGCTTAGGAGGTCGGGGCACAGATACGCAGTATTTT
.	.	TRBV7-3	TRBJ2-6	CASSETARGANVLTF	TGTGCCAGCAGCGAGACGGCGCGGGGGGCCAACGTCCTGACTTTC
TRBD2	.	TRBV13	TRBJ2-3	CASSLEGLAGRLSTDTQYF	TGTGCCAGCAGCTTAGAGGGACTAGCGGGGCGACTTAGCACAGATACGCAGTATTTT
TRBD2	.	TRBV7-3	TRBJ2-3	CASSPSGVTDTQYF	TGTGCCAGCAGCCCAAGCGGGGTCACAGATACGCAGTATTTT
TRBD1	once	TRBV6-6	TRBJ2-7	CASSRDRVYEQYF	TGTGCCAGCAGCAGGGACAGGGTTTACGAGCAGTACTTC
.	.	TRBV7-3	TRBJ2-2	CASSLQGPTGELFF	TGTGCCAGCAGCTTACAGGGCCCCACCGGGGAGCTGTTTTTT
.	.	TRBV6-5	TRBJ1-5	CASSYSNRGSNQPQHF	TGTGCCAGCAGTTACTCGAATCGGGGTAGCAATCAGCCCCAGCATTTT